This T cell receptor beta chain originates from a study of CD8+ T cells in alopecia areata (dated by TCRdb to between 2017 and 2018). Some background on the complete study: Treated patients were enrolled in an open-label pilot trial of oral tofacitinib, 5 to 10 mg twice daily, for moderate-to-severe alopecia areata. Patients received tofacitinib for 6 to 18 months and were then followed off drug for 6 months to check for delayed response and recurrence. The SALT score, which quantifies the percentage of affected scalp surface area, was used to measure disease severity in treated patients. In both human patients and the C3H/HeJ mouse model, the study applied high-throughput TCRbeta sequencing to look at T cell clonal expansion in alopecia areata. Scalp tissue and sorted CD4+ and CD8+ peripheral blood T cells from patchy and totalis/universalis alopecia areata patients and from healthy controls were covered by human TCRbeta sequencing. Patients on tofacitinib were biopsied at baseline and after 4 and 24 weeks of treatment, and several of the patients also had a later scalp biopsy. Scalp clonality was compared across normal scalp (n=4), patchy alopecia areata scalp (n=8), and alopecia totalis/universalis scalp (n=8). The RNA source kit depended on sample type: the PAXgene miRNA kit for fixed scalp, the miRNeasy kit for PBMCs, and the RNeasy kit for mouse skin. Amplification of TCRbeta CDR3 regions was done by immunoSEQ multiplex PCR using 35 Vbeta forward primers and 13 Jbeta reverse primers.

The V and J ends are trimmed by 8 bases and 5 bases, leaving 18 bases between them. The CDR3 numbers 13 residues from cysteine through phenylalanine. Just CDR3 DNA is preserved here, 39 bases in frame from base 1. The germline V gene supplies CDR1 SQVTM and CDR2 ANQGSEA. Libraries were built with the immunoSEQ multiplex PCR assay. RNA was extracted from all samples and reverse transcribed into cDNA as template for TCR sequencing. SuperScript III was used for first-strand cDNA synthesis, primed with a 2:1 mix of oligo-dT and random hexamers. Amplification bias was assessed with a synthetic immune receptor repertoire, and residual bias was removed computationally. In the source study's methods: Raw reads were preprocessed to remove errors, and CDR3 was defined according to IMGT conventions as the region from the conserved cysteine to phenylalanine. Clonality was computed by normalizing Shannon entropy by log2 of the number of productive unique TCRs and subtracting the result from 1. Scalp TCRbeta sequences were cross-referenced with sorted blood CD4 and CD8 repertoires so that the CD4 or CD8 identity of scalp clones could be inferred. TCRdb re-hosts the immuneACCESS table, in-frame sequences only. Its copies lack some clones; in the studies checked, an unresolved V gene accounts for under half of them, and the cause for the rest is not known. The D gene and trimming were derived from the DNA, and the V and J assignments and clone size from that table. This sample holds under 250,000 clones; about 58% were observed only once. In total, the top ten clones hold 1.6% of the sample.

Points the paper makes about the study in general: Unlike mouse skin, where gammadelta T cells dominate, normal human skin contains resident alphabeta T cells that get sequenced too, which complicates analysis of the scalp TCR repertoire. Shared TCR sequences between patients were less evident than in mice, which may be partly attributable to HLA diversity in the patient population. Lesional scalp, especially in alopecia totalis/universalis, showed higher clonality and more expanded CD8+ clones than normal scalp, suggesting antigenic drive. Tofacitinib significantly decreased scalp clonality and the number of expanded CD8+ clones among the top 100 scalp clones. Many expanded lesional clones persisted in scalp and blood during tofacitinib treatment, which may partly explain relapse after stopping treatment. Because the treated cohort was small and had only one nonresponder, larger studies are needed to examine links between baseline CD8+ expansion and response.

This clone was counted between two and nine times. This clone's antigen is unknown. Base-call qualities are not available, and no considerably larger clone is one nucleotide away. According to the study, the label for this sample's time point signals: less than five weeks on oral tofacitinib. This specimen's treatment or condition label, per the study, means: oral pan-JAK inhibitor, 5-10 mg twice daily. Lesional scalp punch biopsies and peripheral blood were collected from alopecia areata patients. PBMCs were separated by density centrifugation and stained for CD3, CD4 and CD8, after which CD4+ and CD8+ T cells were sorted on a FACSAria.

The TCR originated in a human donor with alopecia areata. The sequencing here drew on CD4+ T cells sorted from blood, taken at week 4, from a patient treated with tofacitinib. The rearrangement joined TRBV29-1 to TRBJ2-5, with a tentative D gene TRBD2 over 5 matching bases. The CDR3 region: CSQTDGMGETQYF. The DNA sequence reads TGCAGCCAGACGGACGGGATGGGCGAGACCCAGTACTTC.